This entry lists 8 T cell receptor beta chains sequenced from one sample in a study of CXCR3 chemokines and chemotherapy response in bladder cancer. TCRdb itself ran the PCR reads through MiXCR, one entry per CDR3 protein. The table has 8,100 or so distinct CDR3 sequences, around 12% seen once. Sampling was done from a patient whose treatment included neoadjuvant chemotherapy. The receptors here all came from a human donor with bladder cancer that responded to neoadjuvant chemotherapy.

At least ten counts were recorded for this clonotype. This chain connects TRBV11-1 to TRBJ1-6, with no clear D. CDR3 length: 14 amino acids. Germline V gene lookup returns CDR1 SGHAT and CDR2 FQDESV (reference sequence). V was pared by 5 bases and J by 10 bases, with 15 bases between. The DNA for the CDR3 is TGTGCCAGCAGCACCGAGGGAGTTGGATCACCCCTCCACTTT. It codes for CASSTEGVGSPLHF.

Relative to its sample, this clonotype is medium-sized. The rearrangement joins TRBV6-1 to TRBJ2-4; tentatively, D is TRBD2 (6 bases). The V and J ends lost 2 bases and 9 bases respectively, with 14 bases between them. Germline assignment: CDR1 MNHNS and CDR2 SASEGT. The CDR3 has 14 amino acids. CDR3 sequence reads: CASSEQAGQGIQYF. CDR3 nucleotide sequence: TGTGCCAGCAGTGAACAAGCGGGTCAGGGCATTCAGTACTTC.

The V and J genes are TRBV5-6 and TRBJ2-1; the D is unclear. The CDR3 length is 13 residues. The germline V gene encodes CDR1 SGHDT and CDR2 YYEEEE. Trimming pared 0 bases from V and 4 bases from J, leaving 5 bases between. The CDR3 region is CASSLELYNEQFF. The DNA of the CDR3 is TGTGCCAGCAGCTTGGAACTTTACAATGAGCAGTTCTTC.

This clonotype was observed at least ten times. The V and J genes are TRBV12-3 or TRBV12-4 and TRBJ2-7; D possibly corresponds to TRBD1 (6 bases). The CDR3 spans 13 residues. The V end lost 1 base, the J end lost 4 bases, and 8 bases lay between the germline ends. The CDR3 DNA reads TGTGCCAGCAGTTTAGAACAGGGATACGAGCAGTACTTC. It translates to CASSLEQGYEQYF.

By share of the sample, this clonotype is medium-sized. The rearrangement links TRBV29-1 to TRBJ1-4; a weak D match, TRBD1 (6 bases). Between the trimmed V and J ends, which lost 6 bases and 12 bases, there was a span of 17 bases. CDR1 and CDR2 from the germline V gene are SQVTM and ANQGSEA. This CDR3 is built from 12 residues. The CDR3 DNA follows: TGCAGCGTGCTGACAGGCTCGATGCAACTGTTTTTT. Translating it yields CSVLTGSMQLFF.

In its sample, this clonotype is large. The rearrangement joins TRBV19 to TRBJ2-3, with no clear D. The germline CDR1 and CDR2 sequences are LNHDA and SQIVND (reference sequence). Deletions cut 5 bases from V and 5 bases from J, with 8 bases between. The CDR3 runs to 12 residues. Here the CDR3 reads CASSPRQDTQYF. For the CDR3, the DNA is TGTGCCAGTAGTCCGCGGCAAGATACGCAGTATTTT.

V is TRBV6-5 and J is TRBJ2-3; D possibly matches TRBD1 or TRBD2 (6 bases each). Germline V lookup: CDR1 MNHEY, CDR2 SVGAGI. Trimming took 6 bases from V and 7 from J, leaving 20 bases between them. This CDR3 has 15 amino acids. The CDR3 nucleotides read TGTGCCAGCAGACGAAGGGGGGCCCCTGGGAATACGCAGTATTTT. It codes for CASRRRGAPGNTQYF.

Many counts were recorded for this clonotype. The chain couples TRBV7-2 to TRBJ1-4, with 7 bases matching TRBD1. Looked up from germline, CDR1 is SGHTA and CDR2 is FQGNSA. V shed 3 bases and J 8 bases; nucleotides not matched to a gene: 6. CDR3 length: 14 amino acids. In DNA, the CDR3 is TGTGCCAGCAGCTTCGGCAGGGGGGACGAAAAACTGTTTTTT. This translates into CASSFGRGDEKLFF.